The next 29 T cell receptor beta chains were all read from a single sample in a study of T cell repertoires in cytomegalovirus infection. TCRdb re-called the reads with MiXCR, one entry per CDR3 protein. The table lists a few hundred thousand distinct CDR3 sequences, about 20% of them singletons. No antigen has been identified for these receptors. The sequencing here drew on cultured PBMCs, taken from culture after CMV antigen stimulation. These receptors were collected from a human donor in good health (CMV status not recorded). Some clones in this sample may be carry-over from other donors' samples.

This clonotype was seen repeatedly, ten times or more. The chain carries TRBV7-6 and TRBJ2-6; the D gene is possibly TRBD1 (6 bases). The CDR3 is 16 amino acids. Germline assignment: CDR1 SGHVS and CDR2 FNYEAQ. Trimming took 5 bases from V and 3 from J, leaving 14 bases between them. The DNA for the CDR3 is TGTGCCAGCAGCAACAGACAGGTTAATGGGGCCAACGTCCTGACTTTC. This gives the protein CASSNRQVNGANVLTF.

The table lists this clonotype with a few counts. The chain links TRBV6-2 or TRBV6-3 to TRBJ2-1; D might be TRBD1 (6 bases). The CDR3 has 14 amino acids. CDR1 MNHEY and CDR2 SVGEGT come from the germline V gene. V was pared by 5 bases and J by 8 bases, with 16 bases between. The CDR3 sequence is CASSPGHSTDEQFF. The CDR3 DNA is TGTGCCAGCAGTCCGGGACACAGCACGGATGAGCAGTTCTTC.

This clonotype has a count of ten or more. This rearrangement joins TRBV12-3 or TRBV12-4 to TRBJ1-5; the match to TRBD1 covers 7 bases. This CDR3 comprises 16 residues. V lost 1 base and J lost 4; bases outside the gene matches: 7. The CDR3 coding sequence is TGTGCCAGCAGTTTAGAAGACAGGGTCCGAAATCAGCCCCAGCATTTT. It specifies CASSLEDRVRNQPQHF.

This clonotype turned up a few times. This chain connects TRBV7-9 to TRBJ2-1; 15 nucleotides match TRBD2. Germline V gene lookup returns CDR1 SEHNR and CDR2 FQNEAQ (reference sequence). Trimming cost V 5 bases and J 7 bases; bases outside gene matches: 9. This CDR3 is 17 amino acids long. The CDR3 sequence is CASSPGLAGGPGNEQFF. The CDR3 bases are TGTGCCAGCAGCCCTGGACTAGCGGGAGGGCCTGGGAATGAGCAGTTCTTC.

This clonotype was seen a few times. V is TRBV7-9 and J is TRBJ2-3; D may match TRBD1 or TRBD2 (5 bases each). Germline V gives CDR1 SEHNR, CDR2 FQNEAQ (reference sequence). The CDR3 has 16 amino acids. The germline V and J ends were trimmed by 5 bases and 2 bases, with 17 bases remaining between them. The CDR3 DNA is TGTGCCAGCAGCCACCCGGGGCTTAGCACCACAGATACGCAGTATTTT. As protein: CASSHPGLSTTDTQYF.

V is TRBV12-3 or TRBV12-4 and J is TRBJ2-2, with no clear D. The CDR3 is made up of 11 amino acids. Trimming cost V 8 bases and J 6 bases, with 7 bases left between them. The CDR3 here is CASGGPGELFF. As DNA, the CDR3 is TGTGCCAGCGGCGGACCCGGGGAGCTGTTTTTT.

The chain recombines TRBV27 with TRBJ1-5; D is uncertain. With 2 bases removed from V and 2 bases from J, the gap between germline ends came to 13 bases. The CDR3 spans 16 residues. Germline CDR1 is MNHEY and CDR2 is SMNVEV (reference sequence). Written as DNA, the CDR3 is TGTGCCAGCAGTTTAACCAGAGTCGGTGGCAATCAGCCCCAGCATTTT. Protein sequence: CASSLTRVGGNQPQHF.

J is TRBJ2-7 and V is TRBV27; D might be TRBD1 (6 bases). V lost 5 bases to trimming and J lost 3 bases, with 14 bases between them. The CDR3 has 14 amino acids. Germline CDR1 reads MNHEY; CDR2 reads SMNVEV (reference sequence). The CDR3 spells CASSIMGQSYEQYF. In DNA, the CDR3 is TGTGCCAGCAGTATAATGGGACAAAGCTACGAGCAGTACTTC.

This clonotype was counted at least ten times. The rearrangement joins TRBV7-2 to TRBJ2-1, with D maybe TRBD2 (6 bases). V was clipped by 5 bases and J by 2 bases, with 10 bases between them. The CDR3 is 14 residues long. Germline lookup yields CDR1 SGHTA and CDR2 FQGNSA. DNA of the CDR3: TGTGCCAGCAGCGGGGGGACCACCTACAATGAGCAGTTCTTC. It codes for CASSGGTTYNEQFF.

For the CDR3, the DNA is TGTGCCAGCAGTGAACTGGACAGGGGTACCTATGGCTACACCTTC. It encodes CASSELDRGTYGYTF. The chain recombines TRBV2 with TRBJ1-2; 9 bases match TRBD1. CDR1 and CDR2 (germline): SNHLY, FYNNEI. The trim removed 2 bases at V and 4 bases at J, leaving 5 bases unmatched. The CDR3 contains 15 residues.

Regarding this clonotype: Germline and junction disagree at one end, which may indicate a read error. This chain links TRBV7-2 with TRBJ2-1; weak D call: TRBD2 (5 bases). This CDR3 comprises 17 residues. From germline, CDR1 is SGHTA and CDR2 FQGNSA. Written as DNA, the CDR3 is TGTGCCAGCAGCTTACTCCGGGATGGGAGCTCCTACGATGAGCAGTTCTTC. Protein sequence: CASSLLRDGSSYDEQFF.

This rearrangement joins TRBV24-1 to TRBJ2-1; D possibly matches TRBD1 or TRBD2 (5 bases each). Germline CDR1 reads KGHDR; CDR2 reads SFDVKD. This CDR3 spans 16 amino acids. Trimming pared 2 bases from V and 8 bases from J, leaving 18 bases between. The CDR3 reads CATSDSVPGTLDEQFF. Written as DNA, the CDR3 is TGTGCCACCAGTGATTCCGTACCCGGGACCCTTGATGAGCAGTTCTTC.

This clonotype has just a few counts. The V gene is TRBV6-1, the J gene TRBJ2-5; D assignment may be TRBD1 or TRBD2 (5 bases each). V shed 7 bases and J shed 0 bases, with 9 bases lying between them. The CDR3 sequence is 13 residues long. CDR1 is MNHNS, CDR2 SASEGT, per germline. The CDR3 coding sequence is TGTGCCAGCACCATGGGACACCAAGAGACCCAGTACTTC. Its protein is CASTMGHQETQYF.

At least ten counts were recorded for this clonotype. The CDR3 DNA follows: TGTGCCAGCAGCGCCTCCGGGACTACGCACTACGAGCAGTACGTC. The encoded protein is CASSASGTTHYEQYV. The chain joins TRBV7-9 to TRBJ2-7, with 7 bases identical to TRBD2. V shed 5 bases, J shed 3 bases, and the junction held 10 bases outside the gene matches. CDR1 is SEHNR and CDR2 is FQNEAQ in the germline V gene (reference sequence). The CDR3 is made up of 15 amino acids.

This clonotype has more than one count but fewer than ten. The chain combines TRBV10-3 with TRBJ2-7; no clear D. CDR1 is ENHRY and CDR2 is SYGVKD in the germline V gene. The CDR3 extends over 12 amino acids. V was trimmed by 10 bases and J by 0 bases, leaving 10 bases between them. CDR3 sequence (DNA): TGTGCCACCGGACCAAGCTCCTACGAGCAGTACGTC. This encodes CATGPSSYEQYV.

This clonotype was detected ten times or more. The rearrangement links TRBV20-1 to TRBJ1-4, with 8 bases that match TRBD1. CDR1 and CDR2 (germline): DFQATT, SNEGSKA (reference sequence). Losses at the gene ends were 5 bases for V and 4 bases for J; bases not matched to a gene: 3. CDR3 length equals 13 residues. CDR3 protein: CSAWGQDNEKLFF. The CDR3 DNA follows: TGCAGTGCTTGGGGACAGGATAATGAAAAACTGTTTTTT.

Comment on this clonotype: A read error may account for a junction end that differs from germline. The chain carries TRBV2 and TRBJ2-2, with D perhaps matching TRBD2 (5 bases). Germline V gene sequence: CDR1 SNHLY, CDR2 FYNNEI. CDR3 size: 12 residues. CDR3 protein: CASRNDVGELYF. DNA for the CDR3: TGTGCCAGCAGAAACGACGTCGGGGAGCTGTATTTT.

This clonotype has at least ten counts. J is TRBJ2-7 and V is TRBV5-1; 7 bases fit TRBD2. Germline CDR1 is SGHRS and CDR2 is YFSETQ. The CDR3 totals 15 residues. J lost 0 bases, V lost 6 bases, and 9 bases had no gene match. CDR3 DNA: TGCGCCAGCAAGAACGGCGGGGGAAGCTCCTACGAGCAGTACTTC. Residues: CASKNGGGSSYEQYF. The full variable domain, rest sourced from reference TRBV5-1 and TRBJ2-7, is KAGVTQTPRYLIKTRGQQVTLSCSPISGHRSVSWYQQTPGQGLQFLFEYFSETQRNKGNFPGRFSGRQFSNSRSEMNVSTLELGDSALYLCASKNGGGSSYEQYFGPGTRLTVT.

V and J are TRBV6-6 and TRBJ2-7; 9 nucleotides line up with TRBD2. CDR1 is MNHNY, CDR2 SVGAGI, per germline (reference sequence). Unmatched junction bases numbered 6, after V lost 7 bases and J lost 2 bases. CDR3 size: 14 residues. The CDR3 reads CASKLQREAYEQYV. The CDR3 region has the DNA TGTGCCAGCAAACTGCAGCGGGAGGCCTACGAGCAGTACGTC.

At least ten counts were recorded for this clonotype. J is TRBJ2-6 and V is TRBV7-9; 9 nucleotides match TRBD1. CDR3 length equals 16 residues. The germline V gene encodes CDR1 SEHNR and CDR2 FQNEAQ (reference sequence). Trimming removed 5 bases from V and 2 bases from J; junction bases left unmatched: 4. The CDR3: CASSQGQGAGANVLTF. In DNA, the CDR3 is TGTGCCAGCAGCCAGGGACAGGGCGCTGGGGCCAACGTCCTGACTTTC. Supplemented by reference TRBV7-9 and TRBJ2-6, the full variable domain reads DTGVSQNPRHKITKRGQNVTFRCDPISEHNRLYWYRQTLGQGPEFLTYFQNEAQLEKSRLLSDRFSAERPKGSFSTLEIQRTEQGDSAMYLCASSQGQGAGANVLTFGAGSRLTVL.

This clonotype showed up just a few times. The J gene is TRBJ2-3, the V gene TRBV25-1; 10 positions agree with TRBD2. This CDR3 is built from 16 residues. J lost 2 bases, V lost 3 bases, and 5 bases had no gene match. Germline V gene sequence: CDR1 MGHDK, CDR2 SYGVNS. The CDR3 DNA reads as TGTGCCAGCAGTGACTCTAGCGGGAGCCCCACAGATACGCAGTATTTT. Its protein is CASSDSSGSPTDTQYF.

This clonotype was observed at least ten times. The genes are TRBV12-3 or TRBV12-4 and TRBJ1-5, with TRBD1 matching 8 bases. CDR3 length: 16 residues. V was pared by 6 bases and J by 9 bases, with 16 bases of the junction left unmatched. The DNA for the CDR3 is TGTGCCAGCAGCTCCCAGGACAGGGCCCCGACTTGGCCCCAGCATTTT. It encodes CASSSQDRAPTWPQHF.

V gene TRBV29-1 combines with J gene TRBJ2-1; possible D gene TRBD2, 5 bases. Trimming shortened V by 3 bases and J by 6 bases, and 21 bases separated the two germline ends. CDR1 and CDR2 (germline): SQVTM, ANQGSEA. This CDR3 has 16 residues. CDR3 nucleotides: TGCAGCGTTGACGGACTTGGCAATCGGTGGGGCAATGAGCAGTTCTTC. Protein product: CSVDGLGNRWGNEQFF.

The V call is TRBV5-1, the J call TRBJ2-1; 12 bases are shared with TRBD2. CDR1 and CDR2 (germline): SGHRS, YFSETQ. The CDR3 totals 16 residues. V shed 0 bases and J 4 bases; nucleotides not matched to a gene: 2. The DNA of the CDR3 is TGCGCCAGCAGCTTGGACCTAGCGGGAGGGTACAATGAGCAGTTCTTC. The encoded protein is CASSLDLAGGYNEQFF. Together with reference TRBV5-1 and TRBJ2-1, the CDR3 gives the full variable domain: KAGVTQTPRYLIKTRGQQVTLSCSPISGHRSVSWYQQTPGQGLQFLFEYFSETQRNKGNFPGRFSGRQFSNSRSEMNVSTLELGDSALYLCASSLDLAGGYNEQFFGPGTRLTVL.

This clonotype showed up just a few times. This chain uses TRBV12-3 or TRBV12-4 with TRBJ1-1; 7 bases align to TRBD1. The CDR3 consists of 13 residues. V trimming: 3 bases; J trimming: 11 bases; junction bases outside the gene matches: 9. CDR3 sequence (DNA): TGTGCCAGCAGTTTGACAGGGAGGGAAGCGGCTTTCTTT. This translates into CASSLTGREAAFF.

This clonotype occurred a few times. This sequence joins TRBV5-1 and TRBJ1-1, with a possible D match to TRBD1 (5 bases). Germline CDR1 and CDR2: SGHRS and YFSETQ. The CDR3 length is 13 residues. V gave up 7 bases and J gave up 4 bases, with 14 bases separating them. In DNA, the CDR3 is TGCGCCAGCTTTCTCAGCACAGGCACTGAAGCTTTCTTT. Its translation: CASFLSTGTEAFF.

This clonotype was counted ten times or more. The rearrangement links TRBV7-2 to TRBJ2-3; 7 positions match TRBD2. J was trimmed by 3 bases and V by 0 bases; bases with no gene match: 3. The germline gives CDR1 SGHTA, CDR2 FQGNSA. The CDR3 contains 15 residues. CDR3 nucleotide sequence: TGTGCCAGCAGCTTAGCGTTGCGGGAGACAGATACGCAGTATTTT. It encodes CASSLALRETDTQYF.

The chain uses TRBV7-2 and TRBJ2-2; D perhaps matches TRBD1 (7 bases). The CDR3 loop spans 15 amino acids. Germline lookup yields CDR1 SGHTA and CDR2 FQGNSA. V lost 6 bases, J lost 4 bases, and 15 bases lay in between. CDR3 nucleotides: TGTGCCAGCAGTAGCCGACAGGGAGGCACCGGGGAGCTGTTTTTT. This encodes CASSSRQGGTGELFF.

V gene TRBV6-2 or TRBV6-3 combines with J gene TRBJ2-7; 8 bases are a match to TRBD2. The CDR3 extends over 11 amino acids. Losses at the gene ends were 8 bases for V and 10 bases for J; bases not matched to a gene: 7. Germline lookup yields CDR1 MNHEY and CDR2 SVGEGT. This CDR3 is CASGAGEGQYF. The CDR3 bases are TGTGCCAGCGGAGCGGGAGAGGGACAGTACTTC.